Listed below are T cell receptor beta chains from one sample, sequenced in a study of blood T cell repertoires in COVID-19. Method: immunoSEQ multiplex PCR; TCRdb's copy keeps in-frame clones and lacks some. The profile shows 180,000 or so clones, roughly 84% of them singletons. Sequencing used PBMCs or T cells enriched from blood (not recorded which). These receptor sequences come from a middle-aged man who had recovered from COVID-19. Both conserved end residues are part of each CDR3. A D gene is named only where the DNA matches it firmly. Not all rows give a size; the values are once, few, many and, for expanded clones, a class.

j_gene,abundance,v_gene,d_gene,CDR3aa,CDR3nt
TRBJ2-1,.,TRBV27,TRBD2,CASSFRRGTGNEQFF,TGTGCCAGCAGTTTTAGGCGGGGGACGGGTAATGAGCAGTTCTTC
TRBJ2-1,.,TRBV10-3,TRBD2,CAIREPGTSGATYNEQFF,TGTGCCATCAGGGAACCCGGGACTAGCGGGGCTACCTACAATGAGCAGTTCTTC
TRBJ1-2,.,TRBV6-4,.,CASTSGERGYTF,TGTGCCAGCACCTCAGGGGAACGCGGCTACACCTTC
TRBJ1-3,.,TRBV5-1,.,CASSLAGAGGNTIYF,TGCGCCAGCAGCTTGGCTGGGGCAGGGGGAAACACCATATATTTT
TRBJ1-2,.,TRBV28,TRBD1,CASSTIWTGLNYGYTF,TGTGCCAGCAGTACAATTTGGACAGGTTTAAACTATGGCTACACCTTC
TRBJ1-4,.,TRBV11-2,TRBD1,CASSPSDRGPEKLFF,TGTGCCAGCAGCCCCTCGGACAGGGGGCCTGAAAAACTGTTTTTT
TRBJ2-1,.,TRBV7-2,TRBD1,CASSFRQGAYNEQFF,TGTGCCAGCAGTTTTCGACAGGGTGCCTACAATGAGCAGTTCTTC
TRBJ1-1,few,TRBV30,.,CAWSSKGLLGATEAFF,TGTGCCTGGAGTTCGAAGGGACTACTTGGCGCCACTGAAGCTTTCTTT
TRBJ1-2,.,TRBV20-1,.,CSASQGIDGYTF,TGCAGTGCTAGTCAGGGAATTGATGGCTACACCTTC
TRBJ1-5,.,TRBV24-1,TRBD1,CATGTGGSNQPQHF,TGTGCCACCGGTACAGGGGGCAGCAATCAGCCCCAGCATTTT
TRBJ2-5,.,TRBV5-6,TRBD2,CASSPQRGTQETQYF,TGTGCCAGCAGCCCCCAGCGGGGGACCCAAGAGACCCAGTACTTC
TRBJ1-2,.,TRBV28,.,CASSWGVTNYGYTF,TGTGCCAGCAGCTGGGGAGTCACTAACTATGGCTACACCTTC
TRBJ2-7,.,TRBV10-1,TRBD2,CASSGGLAVSYEQYF,TGCGCCAGCAGTGGAGGACTAGCGGTCTCCTACGAGCAGTACTTC
TRBJ1-5,few,TRBV18,.,CASSPGRDQPQHF,TGTGCCAGCTCCCCGGGGAGAGATCAGCCCCAGCATTTT
TRBJ1-1,few,TRBV28,.,CASSPRGVETEAFF,TGTGCCAGCAGCCCTAGAGGTGTTGAAACTGAAGCTTTCTTT
TRBJ2-2,.,TRBV7-2,.,CASSISRGAGELFF,TGTGCCAGCAGTATTAGTCGCGGGGCCGGGGAGCTGTTTTTT
TRBJ1-2,.,TRBV3-1/TRBV3-2,.,CASSQTGGYTF,TGTGCCAGCAGCCAAACCGGTGGCTACACCTTC
TRBJ1-2,.,TRBV24-1,.,CATSSAGLLRGYTF,TGTGCCACCAGTTCGGCAGGGCTCTTGCGGGGCTACACCTTC
TRBJ1-2,.,TRBV30,TRBD1,CAWKDGTDINYGYTF,TGTGCCTGGAAGGATGGGACAGATATTAACTATGGCTACACCTTC
TRBJ2-5,.,TRBV5-6,TRBD2,CASSRPGLGTETQYF,TGTGCCAGCAGCCGGCCGGGACTAGGCACCGAGACCCAGTACTTC
TRBJ1-2,.,TRBV15,TRBD1,CATSRKRQGEGYTF,TGTGCCACCAGCAGAAAACGACAGGGAGAAGGCTACACCTTC
TRBJ1-4,.,TRBV15,.,CATSREWLLDGGSNEKLFF,TGTGCCACCAGCAGGGAGTGGCTCCTGGATGGAGGGAGTAATGAAAAACTGTTTTTT
TRBJ1-2,.,TRBV6-5,.,CASSTDRIVYGYTF,TGTGCCAGCAGTACCGACAGGATTGTCTATGGCTACACCTTC
TRBJ1-5,.,TRBV2,TRBD1,CASSRDRNSLHEPQHF,TGTGCCAGCAGTCGGGACAGAAATTCCCTTCATGAGCCCCAGCATTTT
TRBJ1-4,.,TRBV5-1,TRBD1,CASSFSPGQGANEKLFF,TGCGCCAGCAGCTTCTCACCGGGACAGGGTGCTAATGAAAAACTGTTTTTT
TRBJ1-1,.,TRBV14,.,CASSQDLRGLGEAFF,TGTGCCAGCAGCCAAGATCTCAGGGGATTGGGTGAAGCTTTCTTT
TRBJ2-1,.,TRBV7-9,.,CASSLDVKREQFF,TGTGCCAGCAGCTTAGATGTCAAGCGTGAGCAGTTCTTC
TRBJ1-5,once,TRBV12-3/TRBV12-4,.,CASSFSLYQPQHF,TGTGCCAGCAGTTTTTCGCTATATCAGCCCCAGCATTTT
TRBJ2-7,.,TRBV6-5,.,CASSRTALREQYF,TGTGCCAGCAGCCGGACTGCCCTGAGAGAGCAGTACTTC
TRBJ1-3,once,TRBV4-1,.,CASSTRRFSGNTIYF,TGCGCCAGCAGCACTAGACGGTTCTCTGGAAACACCATATATTTT
TRBJ1-2,once,TRBV5-1,TRBD1,CASSLNEGQGYGYTF,TGCGCCAGCAGCTTGAACGAGGGACAGGGCTATGGCTACACCTTC
TRBJ1-2,.,TRBV4-2,.,CASSQDLRESGGYTF,TGTGCCAGCAGCCAAGATTTGAGGGAATCAGGAGGCTACACCTTC
TRBJ2-7,.,TRBV7-2,TRBD2,CASSLEPSGVTYEQYF,TGTGCCAGCAGCTTAGAGCCCAGCGGGGTTACCTACGAGCAGTACTTC
TRBJ2-2,few,TRBV4-2,.,CASSQESIRQGSLGELFF,TGTGCCAGCAGCCAAGAATCTATTCGACAAGGGAGCCTCGGGGAGCTGTTTTTT
TRBJ1-1,.,TRBV6-5,TRBD1,CASRIDESTGAAFF,TGTGCCAGCAGAATTGACGAGTCCACAGGGGCGGCTTTCTTT
TRBJ2-5,.,TRBV6-2/TRBV6-3,TRBD2,CASSYSGTSGGLFMETQYF,TGTGCCAGCAGTTACTCGGGGACTAGCGGGGGTCTTTTCATGGAGACCCAGTACTTC
TRBJ1-5,once,TRBV30,TRBD1,CAWSNTGGNQPQHF,TGTGCCTGGAGTAATACAGGGGGCAATCAGCCCCAGCATTTT
TRBJ1-2,.,TRBV11-2,.,CASSLGSGGSYGYTF,TGTGCCAGCAGCTTGGGTTCCGGGGGGAGCTATGGCTACACCTTC
TRBJ1-5,.,TRBV11-2,.,CASSLSPDQPQHF,TGTGCCAGCAGCTTGAGCCCTGATCAGCCCCAGCATTTT
TRBJ1-1,.,TRBV19,TRBD1,CASSPQGARTEAFF,TGTGCCAGTAGTCCCCAGGGGGCGCGTACTGAAGCTTTCTTT
TRBJ2-5,.,TRBV7-8,.,CASSSLVQYF,TGTGCCAGCAGCTCCCTCGTCCAGTACTTC
TRBJ1-5,.,TRBV5-1,.,CASSLGGNGQPQHF,TGCGCCAGCAGCTTGGGAGGGAATGGTCAGCCCCAGCATTTT
TRBJ1-5,.,TRBV5-5,TRBD1,CASSSTGQGIDQPQHF,TGTGCCAGCAGCTCTACGGGACAGGGAATTGATCAGCCCCAGCATTTT
TRBJ2-1,.,TRBV5-6,.,CASSFAGEQFF,TGTGCCAGCAGCTTCGCGGGTGAGCAGTTCTTC
TRBJ2-1,once,TRBV9,TRBD2,CASSVSSGGSNEQFF,TGTGCCAGCAGCGTAAGCAGCGGGGGCTCCAATGAGCAGTTCTTC
TRBJ1-2,once,TRBV10-3,.,CAISVGGEGYTF,TGTGCCATCAGTGTCGGGGGGGAGGGCTACACCTTC